The 29 T cell receptor beta chains given below trace back to one sample, sequenced in a study of beta chain features in type 1 diabetes. Every bit of the isolated RNA underwent reverse transcription, so sequencing read expressed TCRB transcripts. The method was immunoSEQ multiplex PCR; TCRdb's version includes in-frame clones alone and lacks a portion of them. The sample has approximately 250,000 clones, approximately 24% seen once. These TCRs' antigens remain unknown. Overall study findings and caveats: Type 1 diabetes patients had moderately but significantly shorter TCRB CDR3s in all four CD4+ subsets.

Sequenced material: naive CD4+ T cells from blood. These receptor sequences come from a woman aged 25-40 years with type 1 diabetes.

The chain is built from TRBV19 and TRBJ2-7, with 7 positions matching TRBD1. J gave up 0 bases and V 11 bases, and 7 bases lay outside the gene matches. The CDR3 is made up of 13 amino acids. Per germline, CDR1 LNHDA and CDR2 SQIVND (reference sequence). For the CDR3, the DNA is TGTGCCTCCTCGTCAGGGGGCTCCTACGAGCAGTACTTC. This codes for CASSSGGSYEQYF.

This clone was found a few times. The chain is built from TRBV27 and TRBJ2-1, with TRBD1 matching 8 bases. The junction had 4 bases not matched to a gene; V was cut back by 0 bases and J by 9 bases. From germline, CDR1 is MNHEY and CDR2 SMNVEV (reference sequence). The CDR3 has 14 residues. CDR3 residues: CASSLSQGELEQFF. The DNA for the CDR3 is TGTGCCAGCAGTTTATCACAGGGGGAGCTTGAGCAGTTCTTC.

This clone turned up a few times. V and J are TRBV11-2 and TRBJ2-1, with a tentative D call TRBD1 (5 bases). This CDR3 is 14 amino acids long. Trimming shortened V by 5 bases and J by 7 bases, and 15 bases separated the two germline ends. Germline CDR1 is SGHAT and CDR2 is FQNNGV. The CDR3 protein is CASSIRVIGNEQFF. CDR3 nucleotides: TGTGCCAGCAGCATCAGGGTAATAGGAAATGAGCAGTTCTTC. The complete variable domain, with remaining parts taken from reference TRBV11-2 and TRBJ2-1, reads EAGVAQSPRYKIIEKRQSVAFWCNPISGHATLYWYQQILGQGPKLLIQFQNNGVVDDSQLPKDRFSAERLKGVDSTLKIQPAKLEDSAVYLCASSIRVIGNEQFFGPGTRLTVL.

V and J are TRBV4-1 and TRBJ1-5, with D unresolved. V was shortened by 4 bases and J by 4 bases, with 8 bases between the two germline ends. This CDR3 spans 13 amino acids. Germline V lookup: CDR1 MGHRA, CDR2 YSYEKL. CDR3 coding DNA: TGCGCCAGCAGCCCCCGGGGTAATCAGCCCCAGCATTTT. Translation gives CASSPRGNQPQHF.

This chain links TRBV28 with TRBJ1-2; possibly TRBD1 for D (6 bases). The CDR3 is made up of 13 amino acids. Trimming left V 4 bases short and J 4 bases short, with 10 bases between. The germline CDR1 and CDR2 sequences are MDHEN and SYDVKM. CDR3: CASSSGGLYGYTF. CDR3 in DNA: TGTGCCAGCAGTTCGGGGGGGCTCTATGGCTACACCTTC.

This clone was counted between two and nine times. This sample also contains other DNA sequences that code for the same CDR3. The chain uses TRBV25-1 and TRBJ2-1; 10 positions agree with TRBD2. V dropped 3 bases and J dropped 1; count of bases not matched to a gene: 3. The germline V gene has CDR1 MGHDK and CDR2 SYGVNS. This CDR3 spans 16 amino acids. The CDR3 DNA sequence: TGTGCCAGCAGTGATTCTAGCGGGGGTTCCTACAATGAGCAGTTCTTC. Its protein product is CASSDSSGGSYNEQFF. Complete variable domain (other parts from reference TRBV25-1 and TRBJ2-1): EADIYQTPRYLVIGTGKKITLECSQTMGHDKMYWYQQDPGMELHLIHYSYGVNSTEKGDLSSESTVSRIRTEHFPLTLESARPSHTSQYLCASSDSSGGSYNEQFFGPGTRLTVL.

This clone turned up a few times. The gene calls are TRBV5-1 and TRBJ1-4; D not resolved. V was cut by 0 bases and J by 5 bases, with 8 bases left in between. The length of the CDR3 is 14 residues. Germline assignment: CDR1 SGHRS and CDR2 YFSETQ. This chain's CDR3 is CASSLERKNEKLFF. CDR3 in DNA: TGCGCCAGCAGCTTGGAGCGAAAGAATGAAAAACTGTTTTTT.

This clone was detected only a few times. This sequence joins TRBV7-9 and TRBJ2-1; the match to TRBD2 covers 10 bases. Trimming took 3 bases from V and 5 from J; bases not matched to a gene: 7. This CDR3 spans 16 amino acids. Germline assignment: CDR1 SEHNR and CDR2 FQNEAQ (reference sequence). The CDR3 coding sequence is TGTGCCAGCAGCTTCTTGGCTAGCGGGGGCCACAATGAGCAGTTCTTC. Encoded protein: CASSFLASGGHNEQFF.

This clone was detected only a few times. The chain recombines TRBV25-1 with TRBJ2-1; D perhaps matches TRBD2 (5 bases). Germline lookup yields CDR1 MGHDK and CDR2 SYGVNS. Trimming shortened V by 0 bases and J by 5 bases, and 11 bases separated the two germline ends. The CDR3 covers 15 residues. CDR3 loop: CASSEYPPSNNEQFF. The CDR3 DNA is TGTGCCAGCAGTGAATATCCCCCTAGCAACAATGAGCAGTTCTTC.

This clone was observed a handful of times. The genes are TRBV2 and TRBJ2-7; D may be TRBD2 (5 bases). The germline V and J ends were trimmed by 6 bases and 5 bases, with 17 bases remaining between them. CDR3 length: 14 residues. Germline assignment: CDR1 SNHLY and CDR2 FYNNEI. The CDR3 loop reads CASSLEGSGHEQYF. In nucleotides, the CDR3 is TGTGCCAGCAGCCTGGAAGGGAGCGGCCACGAGCAGTACTTC.

The genes are TRBV28 and TRBJ2-1; 9 bases match TRBD2. Germline V gene sequence: CDR1 MDHEN, CDR2 SYDVKM. V lost 9 bases and J lost 4; bases outside the gene matches: 7. The CDR3 contains 14 residues. In nucleotides, the CDR3 is TGTGCCAGTGGGGCGGGAGGGCTTTACAATGAGCAGTTCTTC. Its protein is CASGAGGLYNEQFF. Filled out from reference TRBV28 and TRBJ2-1, the complete variable domain reads DVKVTQSSRYLVKRTGEKVFLECVQDMDHENMFWYRQDPGLGLRLIYFSYDVKMKEKGDIPEGYSVSREKKERFSLILESASTNQTSMYLCASGAGGLYNEQFFGPGTRLTVL.

This clone was detected only a few times. This sequence joins TRBV5-6 and TRBJ1-1, with TRBD1 identical over 10 bases. Germline V gene sequence: CDR1 SGHDT, CDR2 YYEEEE. The CDR3 consists of 19 residues. The ends lost 1 base at V and 4 bases at J; junction bases unmatched: 16. CDR3 in DNA: TGTGCCAGCAGCTTGTGGAGGGAGGACAGGGGGGCCTTGGGCACTGAAGCTTTCTTT. The encoded protein is CASSLWREDRGALGTEAFF.

The table lists this clone with a few counts. This chain joins TRBV11-1 and TRBJ1-1; 10 bases are a match to TRBD1. Germline CDR1 reads SGHAT; CDR2 reads FQDESV (reference sequence). This CDR3 is built from 15 residues. The trim removed 4 bases at V and 7 bases at J, leaving 9 bases unmatched. CDR3 sequence reads: CASSWPGQGYSEAFF. CDR3 nucleotides: TGTGCCAGCAGCTGGCCGGGACAGGGGTACAGTGAAGCTTTCTTT.

This clone was recorded a few times. This CDR3 is CASSRTGPGANVLTF. As DNA, the CDR3 is TGTGCCAGCAGCCGCACAGGTCCCGGGGCCAACGTCCTGACTTTC. V is TRBV14 and J is TRBJ2-6; a possible D gene is TRBD1 (5 bases). Looked up from germline, CDR1 is SGHDN and CDR2 is FVKESK. This CDR3 is built from 15 residues. Trimming took 4 bases from V and 4 from J, leaving 11 bases between them.

The genes are TRBV11-3 and TRBJ2-1, with D tentatively TRBD2 (5 bases). Trimming cost V 5 bases and J 4 bases, with 12 bases left between them. This CDR3 has 14 amino acids. Germline-derived CDR1 and CDR2 are SGHNT and YENEEA. The CDR3 reads CASSPDSGYNEQFF. The CDR3, as DNA: TGTGCCAGCAGCCCAGATTCGGGGTACAATGAGCAGTTCTTC.

This clone was detected only a few times. V and J are TRBV6-5 and TRBJ2-7; perhaps TRBD1 as D (8 bases). V was cut by 0 bases and J by 6 bases, with 18 bases left in between. This CDR3 contains 16 residues. Germline values: CDR1 MNHEY, CDR2 SVGAGI. For the CDR3, the DNA is TGTGCCAGCAGTTACTCGGGAGGGACAGGATCCAGCGAGCAGTACTTC. It is translated as CASSYSGGTGSSEQYF.

This chain joins TRBV4-2 and TRBJ1-2; 7 bases line up with TRBD1. Trimming cost V 0 bases and J 4 bases; bases outside gene matches: 8. Looked up from germline, CDR1 is LGHNA and CDR2 is YNFKEQ. The CDR3 is 16 residues long. The CDR3 nucleotides are TGTGCCAGCAGCCAAGAACCCTCGACAGGGACCTATGGCTACACCTTC. It translates to CASSQEPSTGTYGYTF.

A few counts support this clone. The chain recombines TRBV12-5 with TRBJ2-5, with 7 positions matching TRBD1. This CDR3 is built from 16 residues. Germline CDR1 and CDR2: LGHNT and FRNRAP. V was clipped by 0 bases and J by 4 bases; unmatched bases: 8. The DNA for the CDR3 is TGTGCTAGTGGTTTGGTACTCCACAGGGGCGGAGAGACCCAGTACTTC. Translated, it gives CASGLVLHRGGETQYF.

The chain is built from TRBV5-1 and TRBJ2-1; no definite D call. The CDR3 has 15 amino acids. Germline CDR1 SGHRS, CDR2 YFSETQ. The V gene lost 3 bases and the J gene lost 6 bases, with 16 bases spanning the gap. The CDR3 spells CASSSHPARSNEQFF. The CDR3 nucleotides are TGCGCCAGCAGCTCCCACCCAGCGCGATCCAATGAGCAGTTCTTC. Based on the CDR3 plus reference TRBV5-1 and TRBJ2-1, the full variable domain is KAGVTQTPRYLIKTRGQQVTLSCSPISGHRSVSWYQQTPGQGLQFLFEYFSETQRNKGNFPGRFSGRQFSNSRSEMNVSTLELGDSALYLCASSSHPARSNEQFFGPGTRLTVL.

The table lists this clone with a few counts. The chain uses TRBV30 and TRBJ2-2, with unresolved D. The CDR3 extends over 13 amino acids. Per the germline V gene, CDR1 is GTSNPN and CDR2 is SVGIG (reference sequence). Between the trimmed V and J ends, which lost 4 bases and 0 bases, there was a span of 6 bases. The CDR3 reads CAWNRANTGELFF. The CDR3 nucleotides are TGTGCCTGGAACAGAGCGAACACCGGGGAGCTGTTTTTT.

This clone was seen more than once but under ten times. The V and J genes are TRBV9 and TRBJ2-1; TRBD2 agrees at 8 bases. V dropped 0 bases and J dropped 7; count of bases not matched to a gene: 6. The CDR3 length is 15 residues. The germline CDR1 and CDR2 sequences are SGDLS and YYNGEE. The CDR3 region is CASSVAGRASNEQFF. CDR3 DNA: TGTGCCAGCAGCGTAGCCGGGAGGGCCTCGAATGAGCAGTTCTTC.

The sample holds a few counts of this clone. The J gene is TRBJ2-7, the V gene TRBV2; tentatively, D is TRBD2 (5 bases). CDR1 is SNHLY, CDR2 FYNNEI, per germline. V gave up 8 bases and J gave up 4 bases, with 18 bases separating them. CDR3 size: 14 residues. CDR3: CASRSSGRGYEQYF. The CDR3 DNA is TGTGCCAGCCGATCATCGGGAAGAGGGTACGAGCAGTACTTC.

The sample holds a few counts of this clone. This rearrangement joins TRBV6-5 to TRBJ2-7; 9 bases map to TRBD1. CDR1 and CDR2 (germline): MNHEY, SVGAGI. After removal of 2 bases from V and 3 bases from J, the junction contained 8 bases not matched to a gene. The CDR3 consists of 16 residues. CDR3 amino acids: CASSYGTTGGNYEQYF. The CDR3 DNA sequence: TGTGCCAGCAGTTACGGAACGACAGGGGGAAACTACGAGCAGTACTTC.

The chain couples TRBV5-1 to TRBJ2-7, with 7 bases matching TRBD2. Germline trimming cut 0 bases from V and 4 bases from J; bases unmatched to any gene: 7. CDR1 SGHRS and CDR2 YFSETQ come from the germline V gene. This CDR3 contains 15 residues. CDR3 in amino acids: CASSLVLSGEYEQYF. The CDR3 DNA follows: TGCGCCAGCAGCTTGGTTCTAAGCGGGGAATACGAGCAGTACTTC.

On this clone itself: Other DNA sequences in this sample translate to the same CDR3. This sequence joins TRBV30 and TRBJ1-2; D might be TRBD1 (6 bases). Germline V lookup: CDR1 GTSNPN, CDR2 SVGIG (reference sequence). V lost 3 bases and J lost 2, with 10 bases in between. The CDR3 covers 13 residues. The CDR3 reads CAWSPTGNYGYTF. CDR3 coding DNA: TGTGCCTGGAGCCCTACAGGGAACTATGGCTACACCTTC.

The chain combines TRBV15 with TRBJ2-5; D is unresolved. The CDR3 contains 15 residues. V lost 0 bases and J 5 bases, leaving 13 bases between the germline ends. Germline assignment: CDR1 LNHNV and CDR2 YYDKDF (reference sequence). CDR3 amino acids: CATSRDRSVFETQYF. As DNA, the CDR3 is TGTGCCACCAGCAGAGATCGATCAGTTTTTGAGACCCAGTACTTC.

V is TRBV25-1 and J is TRBJ2-7; 7 bases align to TRBD1. Germline assignment: CDR1 MGHDK and CDR2 SYGVNS. V was clipped by 3 bases and J by 2 bases; unmatched bases: 4. The length of the CDR3 is 14 residues. CDR3 loop: CASSEDRNPYEQYF. The CDR3 nucleotides are TGTGCCAGCAGTGAGGACAGGAACCCCTACGAGCAGTACTTC.

The chain employs TRBV11-2 and TRBJ2-2, with 7 nucleotides matching TRBD2. The germline gives CDR1 SGHAT, CDR2 FQNNGV. The V and J ends lost 0 bases and 7 bases, in that order; junction bases with no gene match: 11. The CDR3 is made up of 17 amino acids. DNA for the CDR3: TGTGCCAGCAGCTTAGATCGAGCGGGATGGGCTGGCGGGGAGCTGTTTTTT. This codes for CASSLDRAGWAGGELFF.

There are a few counts of this clone. V and J are TRBV28 and TRBJ2-7; D gene unclear. Germline CDR1 and CDR2: MDHEN and SYDVKM. The CDR3 extends over 13 amino acids. The V end lost 5 bases, the J end lost 3 bases, and 11 bases lay between the germline ends. The CDR3 is CASSQILIYEQYF. The CDR3, as DNA: TGTGCCAGCAGTCAGATTTTAATCTACGAGCAGTACTTC.